The clone carrying this T cell receptor beta chain has a handful of counts. Its antigen remains unidentified. This sample is part of a study of CD8 T cells in ankylosing spondylitis. Findings of the study overall: Relatively rare in peripheral blood, disease-linked clones were also CD8+. Matched ankylosing spondylitis synovial fluid reportedly contained a significantly enriched population of disease-linked clones.

Quantitative molecular-barcoded 5'-RACE generated the TCR beta libraries. TCRdb ran MiXCR on the 5' RACE reads and lists one entry per CDR3 protein. The data show some 270,000 distinct CDR3 sequences, with roughly a third seen just once and approximately 4.6% held by the top ten. This TCR came from a male donor with ankylosing spondylitis or in good health (not recorded which). Material for sequencing was blood, either unsorted or a sorted T cell fraction (not recorded which).

In nucleotides, the CDR3 is TGTGCCAGCAGTACTAGCGGGGGAGCTTACAATGAGCAGTTCTTC. Its translation: CASSTSGGAYNEQFF. The rearrangement joins TRBV12-3 or TRBV12-4 to TRBJ2-1, with 11 nucleotides matching TRBD2. V trimming: 5 bases; J trimming: 4 bases; junction bases outside the gene matches: 4. The CDR3 runs 15 residues.